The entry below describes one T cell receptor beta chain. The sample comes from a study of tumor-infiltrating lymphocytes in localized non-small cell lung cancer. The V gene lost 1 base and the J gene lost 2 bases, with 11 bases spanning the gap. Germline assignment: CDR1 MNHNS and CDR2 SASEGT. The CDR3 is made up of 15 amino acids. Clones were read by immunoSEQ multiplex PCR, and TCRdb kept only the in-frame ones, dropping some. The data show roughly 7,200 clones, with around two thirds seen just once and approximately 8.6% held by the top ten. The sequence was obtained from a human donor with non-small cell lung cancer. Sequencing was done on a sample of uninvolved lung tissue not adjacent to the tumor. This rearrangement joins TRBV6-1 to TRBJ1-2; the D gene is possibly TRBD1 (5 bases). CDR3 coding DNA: TGTGCCAGCAGTGAAGGGGCAGGGAAAAACTATGGCTACACCTTC. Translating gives CASSEGAGKNYGYTF.